A selection of T cell receptor beta chains follows, all from one sample in a study of cytomegalovirus exposure and HLA in healthy donors. Only in-frame clones appear in the TCRdb table, and some are missing; sequencing was by immunoSEQ multiplex PCR. The sample consists of roughly 80,000 clones, roughly 93% of them appearing once. Source material: PBMCs. The origin of the receptors is a man in his thirties or forties in good health and CMV-seronegative. CDR3s include the opening cysteine and the closing phenylalanine or tryptophan. Fields, in order: V gene, clone size, D gene, J gene, CDR3 protein, CDR3 DNA. The D gene is left open where the match is weak. The listing skips clone size in some rows; elsewhere it reads once, few, many or a size class.

>TRBV10-1|NA|TRBD2|TRBJ2-1
CASSDEASGGQTNEQFF
TGCGCCAGCAGTGATGAGGCTAGCGGGGGACAAACGAATGAGCAGTTCTTC
>TRBV6-6|few|NA|TRBJ2-7
CASSYSFQGSGEQYF
TGTGCCAGCAGTTACTCGTTTCAGGGATCGGGCGAGCAGTACTTC
>TRBV10-2|NA|NA|TRBJ1-5
CASSESRQPNQPQHF
TGCGCCAGCAGTGAAAGTCGACAGCCAAATCAGCCCCAGCATTTT
>TRBV5-4|NA|TRBD1|TRBJ2-7
CASSVGQGVKYF
TGTGCCAGCAGCGTTGGACAGGGAGTTAAGTACTTC
>TRBV2|NA|TRBD1|TRBJ1-5
CASSSGTGGNQPQHF
TGTGCCAGCAGTAGCGGGACAGGAGGCAATCAGCCCCAGCATTTT
>TRBV7-2|NA|TRBD1|TRBJ2-7
CASSTRTGLSYEQYF
TGTGCCAGCAGCACCCGGACAGGCCTCTCCTACGAGCAGTACTTC
>TRBV28|NA|NA|TRBJ2-5
CASSLQGGTETQYF
TGTGCCAGCAGTTTACAGGGCGGTACAGAGACCCAGTACTTC
>TRBV5-1|NA|TRBD1|TRBJ1-3
CASSQGAEGNTIYF
TGCGCCAGCAGTCAGGGGGCAGAAGGAAACACCATATATTTT
>TRBV28|once|TRBD1|TRBJ1-5
CASGGGVQGVRFNQPQHF
TGTGCCAGTGGAGGTGGGGTGCAGGGGGTGAGGTTCAATCAGCCCCAGCATTTT
>TRBV5-1|NA|NA|TRBJ2-5
CATKERVRGETQYF
TGCGCCACCAAGGAGCGGGTTCGCGGAGAGACCCAGTACTTC
>TRBV11-2|NA|TRBD1|TRBJ1-1
CASSLDSPLSRQGITEAFF
TGTGCCAGCAGCTTAGATTCCCCCCTTAGCAGACAGGGAATCACTGAAGCTTTCTTT
>TRBV28|NA|TRBD2|TRBJ2-2
CAAGANTGELFF
TGTGCCGCGGGGGCGAACACCGGGGAGCTGTTTTTT
>TRBV6-1|NA|NA|TRBJ2-1
CASSELKGVDEQFF
TGTGCCAGCAGTGAATTGAAGGGGGTGGATGAGCAGTTCTTC
>TRBV6-5|NA|NA|TRBJ1-1
CASSYSRDMEEEAFF
TGTGCCAGCAGTTACTCTAGGGACATGGAGGAGGAAGCTTTCTTT
>TRBV19|NA|NA|TRBJ2-7
CASSSLGSSYEQYF
TGTGCCAGTAGTAGCCTCGGGAGTTCCTACGAGCAGTACTTC
>TRBV30|NA|NA|TRBJ1-1
CAWRVPQGTEAFF
TGTGCCTGGAGAGTACCTCAGGGGACTGAAGCTTTCTTT
>TRBV28|NA|NA|TRBJ2-7
CASQGGLPSSYEQYF
TGTGCCAGCCAAGGAGGACTCCCCTCATCCTACGAGCAGTACTTC
>TRBV6-5|NA|NA|TRBJ2-3
CASSTSGTQYF
TGTGCCAGCTCCACGTCCGGTACGCAGTATTTT
>TRBV18|NA|NA|TRBJ1-3
CASSQQNSGNTIYF
TGTGCCAGCTCACAACAGAACTCTGGAAACACCATATATTTT
>TRBV5-1|NA|TRBD2|TRBJ2-7
CASSLKRESPYEQYF
TGCGCCAGCAGCTTAAAGCGGGAGTCCCCCTACGAGCAGTACTTC
>TRBV5-8|NA|NA|TRBJ2-2
CASSLSTNTGELFF
TGTGCCAGCAGCCTGAGTACGAACACCGGGGAGCTGTTTTTT
>TRBV7-9|NA|NA|TRBJ2-5
CASSFYSRETQYF
TGTGCCAGCAGCTTTTACAGTCGAGAGACCCAGTACTTC
>TRBV4-2|NA|NA|TRBJ2-1
CASSQDTGRGNEQFF
TGTGCCAGCAGCCAAGATACAGGACGAGGCAATGAGCAGTTCTTC
>TRBV7-8|NA|TRBD1|TRBJ2-6
CASSPRVLWQGASGANVLTF
TGTGCCAGCAGCCCGAGAGTTTTGTGGCAGGGGGCCTCTGGGGCCAACGTCCTGACTTTC
>TRBV20-1|NA|NA|TRBJ2-3
CSAARMDTQYF
TGCAGTGCCGCCAGAATGGATACGCAGTATTTT
>TRBV27|NA|NA|TRBJ2-7
CASSSTGISYEQYF
TGTGCCAGCAGTTCAACCGGGATCTCCTACGAGCAGTACTTC
>TRBV5-5|NA|NA|TRBJ1-4
CASSFVGRGSNEKLFF
TGTGCCAGCAGCTTTGTCGGGAGGGGGTCTAATGAAAAACTGTTTTTT
>TRBV13|NA|NA|TRBJ1-1
CASSTTSGRHTEAFF
TGTGCCAGCAGCACCACCTCGGGGAGGCACACTGAAGCTTTCTTT
>TRBV11-2|NA|NA|TRBJ2-7
CASSLVGEIYEQYF
TGTGCCAGCAGCTTAGTCGGGGAGATCTACGAGCAGTACTTC
>TRBV11-2|NA|TRBD1|TRBJ1-3
CASSTRTGAGNTIYF
TGTGCCAGCAGCACCAGGACAGGGGCCGGAAACACCATATATTTT
>TRBV7-2|NA|NA|TRBJ2-4
CASSRLLGNGAIQYF
TGTGCCAGCAGCCGACTCCTCGGTAATGGTGCCATTCAGTACTTC
>TRBV19|once|TRBD1|TRBJ2-5
CARQTNTQDTEGQGRMREETQYF
TGTGCCAGACAAACCAATACTCAAGATACTGAGGGACAGGGTCGTATGAGAGAGGAGACCCAGTACTTC
>TRBV6-1|few|NA|TRBJ1-6
CARQPQYSPLHF
TGTGCCAGACAGCCACAGTATTCACCCCTCCACTTT
>TRBV18|NA|TRBD1|TRBJ2-7
CASSPGQGPSYEQYF
TGTGCCAGCTCTCCCGGACAGGGGCCTTCCTACGAGCAGTACTTC
>TRBV9|NA|TRBD1|TRBJ2-5
CASSVGGGEETQYF
TGTGCCAGCAGCGTAGGAGGGGGCGAGGAGACCCAGTACTTC
>TRBV11-3|once|NA|TRBJ2-1
CASSPGGHEQFF
TGTGCCAGCAGCCCCGGCGGCCATGAGCAGTTCTTC
>TRBV6-5|NA|NA|TRBJ2-7
CASSPYAGSAYEQYF
TGTGCCAGCAGTCCCTACGCTGGGAGCGCCTACGAGCAGTACTTC
>TRBV27|NA|TRBD2|TRBJ2-2
CASSLLGTSIGELFF
TGTGCCAGCAGTTTATTGGGGACTAGCATTGGGGAGCTGTTTTTT
>TRBV28|NA|NA|TRBJ2-5
CASRSNQETQYF
TGTGCCAGCAGGAGTAACCAAGAGACCCAGTACTTC
>TRBV7-9|NA|TRBD1|TRBJ2-2
CASRLGGSNTGELFF
TGTGCCAGCAGATTAGGGGGCTCGAACACCGGGGAGCTGTTTTTT
>TRBV9|NA|NA|TRBJ2-5
CASSGQTTKRETQYF
TGTGCCAGCAGCGGACAAACGACTAAGCGGGAGACCCAGTACTTC
>TRBV10-1|once|TRBD2|TRBJ2-7
CASSERLGEGRQQYF
TGCGCCAGCAGTGAAAGACTGGGGGAGGGAAGACAGCAGTACTTC
>TRBV5-1|NA|NA|TRBJ2-2
CASSRGLRDRETGELFF
TGCGCCAGCAGCCGGGGGCTCCGGGACAGAGAGACCGGGGAGCTGTTTTTT
>TRBV6-1|NA|NA|TRBJ2-3
CASSSRDPPDTQYF
TGTGCCAGCAGTTCTAGAGATCCCCCAGATACGCAGTATTTT
>TRBV29-1|NA|TRBD1|TRBJ2-7
CSVAGRGNSYEQYF
TGCAGCGTTGCCGGCAGGGGGAACTCCTACGAGCAGTACTTC
>TRBV13|NA|NA|TRBJ2-7
CASSLGRSSYEQYF
TGTGCCAGCAGCCTAGGGAGAAGCTCCTACGAGCAGTACTTC
>TRBV11-2|NA|NA|TRBJ2-2
CASSFISSGLIRELFF
TGTGCCAGCAGCTTCATCTCCAGCGGGTTGATCCGGGAGCTGTTTTTT
>TRBV14|NA|TRBD1|TRBJ1-2
CASSKDRGHGYTF
TGTGCCAGCAGCAAGGACAGGGGGCACGGCTACACCTTC
>TRBV27|NA|NA|TRBJ1-2
CASRTLDGYTF
TGTGCCAGCAGGACATTGGATGGCTACACCTTC
>TRBV6-5|once|NA|TRBJ2-1
CASSSGGQKYNEQFF
TGTGCCAGCAGTTCTGGCGGCCAAAAATACAATGAGCAGTTCTTC
>TRBV28|once|NA|TRBJ1-3
CASSLQGSNTIYF
TGTGCCAGCAGTTTGCAGGGATCGAACACCATATATTTT